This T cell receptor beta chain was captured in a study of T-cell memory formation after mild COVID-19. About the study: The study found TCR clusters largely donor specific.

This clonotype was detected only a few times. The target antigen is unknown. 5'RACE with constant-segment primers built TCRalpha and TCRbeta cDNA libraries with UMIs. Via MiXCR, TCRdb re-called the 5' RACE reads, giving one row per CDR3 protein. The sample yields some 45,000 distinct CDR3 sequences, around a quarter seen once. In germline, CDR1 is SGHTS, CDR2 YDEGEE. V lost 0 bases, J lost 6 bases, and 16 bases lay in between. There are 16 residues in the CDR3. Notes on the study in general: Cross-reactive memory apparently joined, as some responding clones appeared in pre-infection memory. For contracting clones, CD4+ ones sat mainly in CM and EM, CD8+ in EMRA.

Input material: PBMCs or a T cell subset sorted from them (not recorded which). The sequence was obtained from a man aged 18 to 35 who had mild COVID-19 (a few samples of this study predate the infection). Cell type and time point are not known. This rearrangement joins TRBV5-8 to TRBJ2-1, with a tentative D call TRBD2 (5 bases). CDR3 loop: CASSLAGLPSSNEQFF. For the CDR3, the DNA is TGTGCCAGCAGCTTGGCAGGACTCCCGAGCTCCAATGAGCAGTTCTTC.